This T cell receptor (beta chain) appears in the sequencing data of a study of OX40 agonist ivuxolimab in advanced cancers. Study details: Patients were infused with ivuxolimab every 2 weeks at 0.01 to 10 mg/kg. Anti-PD-1, anti-PD-L1 or anti-CTLA-4 therapy given earlier was allowed, and 40% had some. Findings and limits, study-wide: The investigators did not determine what antigen specificity the expanded peripheral T cells had.

The ends were cut back, 2 bases at V and 5 bases at J, with 10 bases in the middle. CDR3 length equals 13 residues. CDR1 is SGDLS, CDR2 YYNGEE, per germline. Measured with immunoSEQ multiplex PCR; TCRdb has only the in-frame clones, and not every one. The profile shows fewer than 20,000 clones, about 86% of them singletons. This clone has just one count. As yet, its antigen is unknown. The material was CD4+ or CD8+ T cells sorted from blood, obtained in a trial of the OX40 agonist ivuxolimab. V is TRBV9 and J is TRBJ2-5; D ambiguous. The clonotype originates from an adult with an advanced solid tumor such as melanoma, head and neck, liver or kidney cancer. CDR3 sequence (DNA): TGTGCCAGCAGCGTCAGTCCTCGGGAGACCCAGTACTTC. Translated, it gives CASSVSPRETQYF.